These 32 T cell receptor beta chains were all obtained from the same sample, sequenced in a study of T cell responses to AZD1222 COVID-19 vaccine. Clones were sequenced by immunoSEQ multiplex PCR, and TCRdb holds only the in-frame ones, with some missing. The sample carries under 95,000 clones, roughly 87% recorded once. The specimen was peripheral blood, collected 28 days after the second AZD1222 dose. The origin of the receptors is an adult who received the AZD1222 COVID-19 vaccine.

The count of this clone is one. V is TRBV24-1 and J is TRBJ1-5; 9 nucleotides line up with TRBD1. V gave up 2 bases and J gave up 3 bases; unmatched junction bases: 16. Germline V gene sequence: CDR1 KGHDR, CDR2 SFDVKD. The CDR3 extends over 20 amino acids. The CDR3 is CATSDSSGTGSGRNNQPQHF. The CDR3 nucleotides are TGTGCCACCAGTGATTCCTCCGGGACAGGGAGCGGAAGGAACAATCAGCCCCAGCATTTT.

The V and J genes are TRBV7-2 and TRBJ2-1; 12 bases match TRBD2. With 5 bases clipped from V and 6 bases from J, the junction kept 2 bases outside the gene matches. The CDR3 has 14 residues. Germline assignment: CDR1 SGHTA and CDR2 FQGNSA. This chain's CDR3 is CASSQLAGGNEQFF. CDR3 in DNA: TGTGCCAGCAGCCAACTAGCGGGGGGCAATGAGCAGTTCTTC.

V gene TRBV20-1 combines with J gene TRBJ1-5; no clear D. V lost 3 bases and J 8 bases, leaving 14 bases between the germline ends. This CDR3 has 13 residues. CDR1 DFQATT and CDR2 SNEGSKA come from the germline V gene (reference sequence). The CDR3 loop reads CSASSGTFKPQHF. The CDR3 bases are TGCAGTGCTAGTTCAGGCACTTTCAAGCCCCAGCATTTT.

This clone has a handful of counts. V usage is TRBV2 and J usage is TRBJ1-3, with TRBD1 matching over 9 bases. The ends lost 3 bases at V and 4 bases at J; junction bases unmatched: 7. Germline CDR1 SNHLY, CDR2 FYNNEI. This CDR3 spans 16 amino acids. CDR3 in amino acids: CASSDPDRGLGNTIYF. The CDR3 region has the DNA TGTGCCAGCAGTGATCCCGACAGGGGGTTAGGAAACACCATATATTTT.

V is TRBV5-4 and J is TRBJ2-5, with D uncertain. This CDR3 spans 13 amino acids. Germline V gene data show CDR1 as SGHNT and CDR2 as YYREEE (reference sequence). V lost 1 base to trimming and J lost 3 bases, with 7 bases between them. Here the CDR3 DNA reads TGTGCCAGCAGCTTGTCCCTAGAAGAGACCCAGTACTTC. It yields the protein CASSLSLEETQYF.

V is TRBV6-4 and J is TRBJ2-1, with D perhaps given as TRBD1 or TRBD2 (5 bases each). The length of the CDR3 is 13 residues. Per germline, CDR1 MRHNA and CDR2 SNTAGT. Trimming took 5 bases from V and 5 from J, leaving 10 bases between them. CDR3 sequence reads: CASSRGAHNEQFF. CDR3 bases: TGTGCCAGCAGTCGGGGCGCCCACAATGAGCAGTTCTTC.

The genes are TRBV7-8 and TRBJ2-3; D remains unclear. Germline loops: CDR1 SGHVS, CDR2 FQNEAQ. This CDR3 has 11 amino acids. V gave up 5 bases and J gave up 10 bases, with 10 bases separating them. In DNA form, the CDR3 reads TGTGCCAGCAGCCCGGCTCTTGCGCAGTATTTT. This encodes CASSPALAQYF. Using reference TRBV7-8 and TRBJ2-3 for the parts outside the CDR3, the full variable domain is GAGVSQSPRYKVAKRGQDVALRCDPISGHVSLFWYQQALGQGPEFLTYFQNEAQLDKSGLPSDRFFAERPEGSVSTLKIQRTQQEDSAVYLCASSPALAQYFGPGTRLTVL.

A single count supports this clone. The chain recombines TRBV18 with TRBJ1-1, with a tentative D call TRBD1 (6 bases). The length of the CDR3 is 14 residues. CDR1 and CDR2 (germline): KGHSH, LQKENI. Trimming pared 4 bases from V and 4 bases from J, leaving 13 bases between. CDR3 loop: CASSRDKGSTEAFF. The CDR3 DNA follows: TGTGCCAGCTCACGGGACAAGGGGAGCACTGAAGCTTTCTTT.

Notes on this clone: At one of its ends the junction is not consistent with the germline gene, which may arise from a read error. The chain carries TRBV27 and TRBJ1-5; 9 bases are a match to TRBD1. Per germline, CDR1 MNHEY and CDR2 SMNVEV (reference sequence). This CDR3 has 13 amino acids. The CDR3 DNA reads TGTGCCAGCAGTCTTCACTCACAGGGGGCCCAACATTTT. Translation gives CASSLHSQGAQHF.

The V and J genes are TRBV4-3 and TRBJ1-4; 9 bases are a match to TRBD1. With 2 bases clipped from V and 4 bases from J, the junction kept 5 bases outside the gene matches. CDR1 is LGHNA, CDR2 YSLEER, per germline. This CDR3 region has 16 residues. The CDR3 here is CASSQYDRGVNEKLFF. The CDR3 coding sequence is TGCGCCAGCAGCCAATACGACAGGGGGGTTAATGAAAAACTGTTTTTT.

CDR3 sequence: CASGDRVEAYEQYF. The CDR3, as DNA: TGTGCCAGCGGCGACAGGGTTGAGGCCTACGAGCAGTACTTC. The rearrangement links TRBV7-2 to TRBJ2-7; 7 bases agree with TRBD1. Unmatched junction bases numbered 9, after V lost 8 bases and J lost 2 bases. The length of the CDR3 is 14 residues. The V gene's germline CDR1 is SGHTA and CDR2 FQGNSA.

The chain carries TRBV4-1 and TRBJ1-3; D gene ambiguous. The CDR3 is 16 residues long. Germline V gene sequence: CDR1 MGHRA, CDR2 YSYEKL. Trimming stripped 0 bases from V and 2 bases from J, with 11 bases between. Here the CDR3 DNA reads TGCGCCAGCAGCCAAGATTACGGGTACCCTGGAAACACCATATATTTT. It translates to CASSQDYGYPGNTIYF.

The chain is built from TRBV19 and TRBJ2-5; 9 nucleotides agree with TRBD1. The V segment lost 4 bases and the J segment 4 bases; nucleotides outside the gene matches: 4. CDR3 size: 14 residues. Germline V gene lookup returns CDR1 LNHDA and CDR2 SQIVND (reference sequence). CDR3 DNA sequence: TGTGCCAGTAGTAAGGGACAGGGCAGAGAGACCCAGTACTTC. Protein: CASSKGQGRETQYF.

This clone came up once. V is TRBV14 and J is TRBJ1-3; no clear D gene. The germline V and J ends were trimmed by 0 bases and 2 bases, with 5 bases remaining between them. Germline CDR1 SGHDN, CDR2 FVKESK. CDR3 length: 14 residues. CDR3 sequence reads: CASSQDGTGNTIYF. The DNA for the CDR3 is TGTGCCAGCAGCCAAGATGGGACTGGAAACACCATATATTTT. The full variable domain, in which reference TRBV14 and TRBJ1-3 provide the parts outside the CDR3, is EAGVTQFPSHSVIEKGQTVTLRCDPISGHDNLYWYRRVMGKEIKFLLHFVKESKQDESGMPNNRFLAERTGGTYSTLKVQPAELEDSGVYFCASSQDGTGNTIYFGEGSWLTVV.

The chain combines TRBV5-6 with TRBJ1-5; D is ambiguous. From germline, CDR1 is SGHDT and CDR2 YYEEEE. Trimming left V 2 bases short and J 6 bases short, with 6 bases between. The CDR3 has 12 residues. CDR3 loop: CASSLKGQPQHF. The CDR3 coding sequence is TGTGCCAGCAGCTTAAAGGGTCAGCCCCAGCATTTT.

The chain's CDR3 is CATSPSDGGEEQYF. CDR3 DNA sequence: TGTGCCACCAGCCCCTCCGACGGGGGGGAGGAGCAGTACTTC. The chain has TRBV24-1 and TRBJ2-7, with 8 bases matching TRBD2. Germline-derived CDR1 and CDR2 are KGHDR and SFDVKD. V dropped 7 bases and J dropped 7; count of bases not matched to a gene: 11. CDR3 size: 14 residues.

The chain combines TRBV5-1 with TRBJ2-7; D gene unclear. V was cut by 0 bases and J by 5 bases, with 15 bases left in between. Germline CDR1 SGHRS, CDR2 YFSETQ. The CDR3 covers 15 residues. The DNA for the CDR3 is TGCGCCAGCAGCTTGGCAGGCCAACCTGGGGACGAGCAGTACTTC. Translation gives CASSLAGQPGDEQYF.

The chain employs TRBV7-2 and TRBJ2-7; D is uncertain. Germline V gene data show CDR1 as SGHTA and CDR2 as FQGNSA. Trimming left V 5 bases short and J 3 bases short, with 17 bases between. The CDR3 extends over 15 amino acids. The DNA for the CDR3 is TGTGCCAGCAGCATACACCCTTCGGTAAGCTACGAGCAGTACTTC. Its translation is CASSIHPSVSYEQYF.

The J gene is TRBJ1-1, the V gene TRBV19, with a possible D match to TRBD1 (6 bases). V lost 3 bases, J lost 6 bases, and 14 bases lay in between. The CDR3 has 14 amino acids. Germline V gene sequence: CDR1 LNHDA, CDR2 SQIVND (reference sequence). CDR3 residues: CASSIPNRAPEAFF. CDR3 nucleotides: TGTGCCAGTAGTATTCCGAACAGGGCTCCTGAAGCTTTCTTT.

The chain uses TRBV7-9 and TRBJ2-7; D gene unclear. There are 12 residues in the CDR3. Germline V gene data show CDR1 as SEHNR and CDR2 as FQNEAQ (reference sequence). V lost 1 base and J 3 bases, leaving 4 bases between the germline ends. CDR3 nucleotide sequence: TGTGCCAGCAGCTTAGTTGACTACGAGCAGTACTTC. This translates into CASSLVDYEQYF.

The V call is TRBV10-3, the J call TRBJ2-1, with 8 bases identical to TRBD2. Trimming took 3 bases from V and 9 from J; bases not matched to a gene: 13. This CDR3 spans 16 amino acids. Looked up from germline, CDR1 is ENHRY and CDR2 is SYGVKD. The CDR3 here is CAISDPTRGGNAEQFF. For the CDR3, the DNA is TGTGCCATCAGTGACCCGACCCGCGGGGGGAACGCTGAGCAGTTCTTC.

V and J are TRBV6-5 and TRBJ2-2; a possible D gene is TRBD1 (6 bases). The CDR3 consists of 15 residues. The germline V and J ends were trimmed by 1 base and 0 bases, with 6 bases remaining between them. Germline values: CDR1 MNHEY, CDR2 SVGAGI. CDR3 sequence: CASSYWTANTGELFF. The CDR3 DNA reads TGTGCCAGCAGTTACTGGACAGCGAACACCGGGGAGCTGTTTTTT.

This clone appeared a few times. The V and J genes are TRBV2 and TRBJ2-5, with 7 bases lining up with TRBD1. The CDR3 is 15 amino acids. Unmatched junction bases numbered 6, after V lost 4 bases and J lost 1 base. Looked up from germline, CDR1 is SNHLY and CDR2 is FYNNEI. In DNA form, the CDR3 reads TGTGCCAGCAGTGGGCAGACAGGGTCCCAAGAGACCCAGTACTTC. Its translation is CASSGQTGSQETQYF.

V is TRBV14 and J is TRBJ1-5; D gene uncertain. CDR3 length: 17 amino acids. CDR1 is SGHDN, CDR2 FVKESK, per germline. The V and J ends lost 6 bases and 2 bases respectively, with 20 bases between them. For the CDR3, the DNA is TGTGCCAGCAGTCCTATCGCTGTACGTCTTCGCAATCAGCCCCAGCATTTT. It is translated as CASSPIAVRLRNQPQHF.

A note on this clone: In the same sample, other DNA sequences code for this CDR3. The chain joins TRBV4-3 to TRBJ1-1, with 8 bases that match TRBD1. There are 16 residues in the CDR3. In germline, CDR1 is LGHNA, CDR2 YSLEER. The junction had 5 bases not matched to a gene; V was cut back by 0 bases and J by 2 bases. This chain's CDR3 is CASSQDPQGANTEAFF. Here the CDR3 DNA reads TGCGCCAGCAGCCAAGACCCTCAGGGGGCCAACACTGAAGCTTTCTTT.

The chain links TRBV7-6 to TRBJ1-6; no reliable D call. Germline V CDR1 and CDR2: SGHVS, FNYEAQ. V dropped 5 bases and J dropped 0 bases, with 11 bases sitting between them. The CDR3 is 16 residues long. This CDR3 reads CASSLGVSSYNSPLHF. The CDR3, as DNA: TGTGCCAGCAGCCTCGGTGTGAGCTCCTATAATTCACCCCTCCACTTT.

The sample holds one count of this clone. The chain recombines TRBV7-3 with TRBJ2-3; TRBD2 matches at 8 bases. With V trimmed by 7 bases and J by 0 bases, 3 bases remained unmatched. The CDR3 loop spans 14 amino acids. Per the germline V gene, CDR1 is SGHTA and CDR2 is FQGTGA. The CDR3, as DNA: TGTGCCAGCACCCGGGGGGGAAGCACAGATACGCAGTATTTT. Translation gives CASTRGGSTDTQYF.

This CDR3 reads CASSYSKFRDRGYSNQPQHF. The CDR3 bases are TGTGCCAGCAGTTACTCGAAATTTCGGGACAGGGGCTATAGCAATCAGCCCCAGCATTTT. This chain connects TRBV6-2 or TRBV6-3 to TRBJ1-5; 10 bases fit TRBD1. Unmatched junction bases numbered 11, after V lost 0 bases and J lost 0 bases. The CDR3 extends over 20 amino acids. Looked up from germline, CDR1 is MNHEY and CDR2 is SVGEGT.

In its sample, this clone was seen a few times. V gene TRBV5-1 combines with J gene TRBJ2-2, with TRBD1 identical over 11 bases. Germline V gene lookup returns CDR1 SGHRS and CDR2 YFSETQ. The CDR3 runs to 18 residues. V lost 0 bases to trimming and J lost 1 base; unmatched junction nucleotides: 5. This CDR3 is CASSLEGQGAWNTGELFF. CDR3 DNA sequence: TGCGCCAGCAGCTTGGAAGGACAGGGGGCTTGGAACACCGGGGAGCTGTTTTTT.

Points on this clone: Within the sample, other DNA sequences also encode this same CDR3. The chain couples TRBV5-1 to TRBJ2-2; no clear D gene. The germline V and J ends were trimmed by 0 bases and 3 bases, with 3 bases remaining between them. This CDR3 has 13 amino acids. Per germline, CDR1 SGHRS and CDR2 YFSETQ. The CDR3 is CASSLDHTGELFF. DNA of the CDR3: TGCGCCAGCAGCTTGGATCACACCGGGGAGCTGTTTTTT.

The chain uses TRBV3-1 (or the pseudogene TRBV3-2) and TRBJ1-1; TRBD1 matches at 7 bases. V lost 1 base and J lost 6; bases outside the gene matches: 5. Germline CDR1 reads LGHDT; CDR2 reads YNNKEL (reference sequence). The CDR3 length is 14 residues. The CDR3 DNA reads TGTGCCAGCAGCCAAGTTCAGGGACAGCCTGAAGCTTTCTTT. The encoded protein is CASSQVQGQPEAFF.

The count of this clone is one. The chain joins TRBV5-1 to TRBJ2-1; D call uncertain. The CDR3 is 13 residues long. CDR1 is SGHRS and CDR2 is YFSETQ in the germline V gene. V lost 0 bases and J lost 5, with 6 bases in between. The CDR3 spells CASSLALDNEQFF. The CDR3 region has the DNA TGCGCCAGCAGCTTGGCCCTCGACAATGAGCAGTTCTTC.